The 7 T cell receptor beta chains reported below all come from one sample, sequenced in a study of metastatic and nonmetastatic thyroid tumors. No treatment of any kind had been given to any patient before thyroid surgery. MiXCR reprocessed the PCR reads for TCRdb. This table has around 5,600 clones, about two fifths appearing once. Sequenced input: adjacent normal tissue. The receptors derive from a female donor with papillary thyroid cancer or a benign thyroid nodule (not recorded which). Some clones in this sample may be carry-over from other donors' samples.

The table lists this clone with a few counts. V and J are TRBV19 and TRBJ1-2; D is ambiguous. Germline CDR1 is LNHDA and CDR2 is SQIVND (reference sequence). The CDR3 has 10 amino acids. The ends were cut back, 6 bases at V and 4 bases at J, with 3 bases in the middle. The CDR3 region has the DNA TGTGCCAGTAGCGCCTATGGCTACACCTTC. Its protein is CASSAYGYTF.

This rearrangement joins TRBV5-1 to TRBJ2-7; D may be TRBD2 (6 bases). Trimming removed 0 bases from V and 1 base from J, with 14 bases in between. The CDR3 is 16 amino acids. CDR1 and CDR2 from the germline V gene are SGHRS and YFSETQ. CDR3 amino acids: CASSLAGGTVSYEQYF. Here the CDR3 DNA reads TGCGCCAGCAGCTTGGCTGGGGGGACGGTATCCTACGAGCAGTACTTC.

The rearrangement joins TRBV19 to TRBJ1-1; 10 bases are a match to TRBD1. V lost 8 bases, J lost 3 bases, and 15 bases stayed unmatched. The CDR3 consists of 17 residues. From germline, CDR1 is LNHDA and CDR2 SQIVND (reference sequence). The CDR3 loop is CASRPRDRGMVDTEAFF. Written as DNA, the CDR3 is TGTGCCAGTCGCCCGCGGGACAGGGGTATGGTGGACACTGAAGCTTTCTTT.

This clone came up a few times. The V gene is TRBV19, the J gene TRBJ2-7; the D is unclear. The V gene lost 3 bases and the J gene lost 4 bases, with 7 bases spanning the gap. Germline values: CDR1 LNHDA, CDR2 SQIVND (reference sequence). The CDR3 has 12 residues. This chain's CDR3 is CASSIPGYEQYF. CDR3 bases: TGTGCCAGTAGTATCCCCGGATACGAGCAGTACTTC.

The genes are TRBV24-1 and TRBJ2-5; 11 bases match TRBD2. V shed 4 bases, J shed 5 bases, and the junction held 5 bases outside the gene matches. CDR3 length equals 15 residues. Germline V gene lookup returns CDR1 KGHDR and CDR2 SFDVKD. CDR3 region: CATSERTSGRETQYF. The CDR3 DNA reads as TGTGCCACCAGTGAGAGGACTAGCGGGCGGGAGACCCAGTACTTC.

This clone was observed a single time. The chain has TRBV18 and TRBJ1-2; D is undetermined. The CDR3 runs to 13 residues. V gave up 1 base and J gave up 6 bases, with 9 bases separating them. Per germline, CDR1 KGHSH and CDR2 LQKENI. The CDR3: CASSPRTVDGYTF. For the CDR3, the DNA is TGTGCCAGCTCACCACGGACCGTAGATGGCTACACCTTC.

In nucleotides, the CDR3 is TGTGCCAGCAGCTTAGCGCCAGGGAATCAGCCCCAGCATTTT. Encoded protein: CASSLAPGNQPQHF. This sequence joins TRBV7-2 and TRBJ1-5, with D tentatively TRBD1 (5 bases). Germline V gene lookup returns CDR1 SGHTA and CDR2 FQGNSA. The CDR3 sequence is 14 residues long. Trimming left V 0 bases short and J 4 bases short, with 7 bases between.